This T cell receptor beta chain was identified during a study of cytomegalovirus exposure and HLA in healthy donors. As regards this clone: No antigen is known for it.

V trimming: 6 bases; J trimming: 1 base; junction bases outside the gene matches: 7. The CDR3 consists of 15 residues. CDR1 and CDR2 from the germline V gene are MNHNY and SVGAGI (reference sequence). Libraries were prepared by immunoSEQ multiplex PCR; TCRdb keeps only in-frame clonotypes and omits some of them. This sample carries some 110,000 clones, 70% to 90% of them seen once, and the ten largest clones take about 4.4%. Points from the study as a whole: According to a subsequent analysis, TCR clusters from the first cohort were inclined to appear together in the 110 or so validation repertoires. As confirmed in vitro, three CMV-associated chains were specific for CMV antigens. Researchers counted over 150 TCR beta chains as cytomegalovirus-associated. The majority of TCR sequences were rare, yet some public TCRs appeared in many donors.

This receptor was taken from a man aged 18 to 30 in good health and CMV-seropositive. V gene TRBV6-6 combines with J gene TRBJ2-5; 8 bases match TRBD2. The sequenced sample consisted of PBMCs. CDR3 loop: CASSGGDYIQETQYF. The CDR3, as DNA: TGTGCCAGCAGCGGGGGGGACTATATCCAAGAGACCCAGTACTTC.